The 4 T cell receptor beta chains presented below share a single source sample, sequenced in a study of cytomegalovirus exposure and HLA in healthy donors. Both 60 Vbeta primers and 13 Jbeta primers went into the PCR. Profiling relied on immunoSEQ multiplex PCR, and the TCRdb table lists in-frame clones only, not all of them. The sample lists just over 150,000 clones, around 79% occurring once. The sequenced material came from PBMCs. These receptor sequences come from a woman aged 50 to 60 in good health and CMV-seropositive.

The chain couples TRBV7-2 to TRBJ1-1, with a weak D call TRBD1 (6 bases). The length of the CDR3 is 16 residues. V shed 5 bases and J shed 1 base, with 17 bases lying between them. CDR1 SGHTA and CDR2 FQGNSA come from the germline V gene. The DNA for the CDR3 is TGTGCCAGCAGCCCAAGCTGGGGGCGGAAGAACACTGAAGCTTTCTTT. This translates into CASSPSWGRKNTEAFF.

V is TRBV28 and J is TRBJ1-5; D is unclear. The CDR3 totals 12 residues. The V end was cut by 3 bases, the J end by 6 bases, with 6 bases between. Germline V gives CDR1 MDHEN, CDR2 SYDVKM. CDR3 in DNA: TGTGCCAGCAGTTTGTACTCTCAGCCCCAGCATTTT. This sequence encodes CASSLYSQPQHF.

This clone appeared a single time. This chain links TRBV14 with TRBJ2-1; maybe TRBD2 (6 bases). The CDR3 contains 15 residues. Looked up from germline, CDR1 is SGHDN and CDR2 is FVKESK. Trimming removed 6 bases from V and 4 bases from J, with 16 bases in between. The chain's CDR3 is CASSKPGLLYNEQFF. Here the CDR3 DNA reads TGTGCCAGCAGTAAGCCGGGACTCCTTTACAATGAGCAGTTCTTC. Supplemented by reference TRBV14 and TRBJ2-1, the full variable domain reads EAGVTQFPSHSVIEKGQTVTLRCDPISGHDNLYWYRRVMGKEIKFLLHFVKESKQDESGMPNNRFLAERTGGTYSTLKVQPAELEDSGVYFCASSKPGLLYNEQFFGPGTRLTVL.

The rearrangement joins TRBV5-5 to TRBJ1-2; TRBD1 agrees at 7 bases. With 2 bases clipped from V and 3 bases from J, the junction kept 4 bases outside the gene matches. This CDR3 is 14 amino acids long. Germline V gene data show CDR1 as SGHKS and CDR2 as YYEKEE (reference sequence). Here the CDR3 reads CASSLRQGDYGYTF. CDR3 nucleotides: TGTGCCAGCAGCTTAAGACAGGGCGACTATGGCTACACCTTC.